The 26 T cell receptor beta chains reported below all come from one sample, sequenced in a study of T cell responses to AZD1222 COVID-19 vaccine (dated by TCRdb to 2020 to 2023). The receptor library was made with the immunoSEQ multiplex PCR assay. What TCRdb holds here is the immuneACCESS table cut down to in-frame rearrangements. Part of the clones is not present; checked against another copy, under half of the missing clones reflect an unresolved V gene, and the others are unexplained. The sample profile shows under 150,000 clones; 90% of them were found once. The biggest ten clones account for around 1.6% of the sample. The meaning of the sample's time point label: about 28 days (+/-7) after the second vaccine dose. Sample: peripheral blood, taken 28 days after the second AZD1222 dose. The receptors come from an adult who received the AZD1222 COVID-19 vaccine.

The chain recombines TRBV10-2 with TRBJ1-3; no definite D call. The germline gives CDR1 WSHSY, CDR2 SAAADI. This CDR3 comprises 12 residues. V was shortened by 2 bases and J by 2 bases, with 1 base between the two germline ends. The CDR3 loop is CASSEAGNTIYF. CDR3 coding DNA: TGCGCCAGCAGTGAGGCTGGAAACACCATATATTTT.

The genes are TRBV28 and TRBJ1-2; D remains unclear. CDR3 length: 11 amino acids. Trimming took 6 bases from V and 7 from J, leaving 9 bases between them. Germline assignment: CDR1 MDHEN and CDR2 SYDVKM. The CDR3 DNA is TGTGCCAGCAGGCGGGAATTTGGCTACACCTTC. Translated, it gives CASRREFGYTF.

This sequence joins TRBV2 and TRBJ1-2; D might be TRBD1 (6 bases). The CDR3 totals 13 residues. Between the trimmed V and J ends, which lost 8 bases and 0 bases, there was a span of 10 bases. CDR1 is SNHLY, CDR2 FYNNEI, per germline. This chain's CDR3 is CASEGQTNYGYTF. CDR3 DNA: TGTGCCAGCGAAGGACAGACTAACTATGGCTACACCTTC. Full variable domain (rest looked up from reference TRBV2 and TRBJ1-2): EPEVTQTPSHQVTQMGQEVILRCVPISNHLYFYWYRQILGQKVEFLVSFYNNEISEKSEIFDDQFSVERPDGSNFTLKIRSTKLEDSAMYFCASEGQTNYGYTFGSGTRLTVV.

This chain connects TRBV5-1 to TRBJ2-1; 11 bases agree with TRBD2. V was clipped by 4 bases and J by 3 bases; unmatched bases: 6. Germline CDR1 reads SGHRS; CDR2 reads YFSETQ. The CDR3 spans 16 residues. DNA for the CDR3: TGCGCCAGCAGCGTAGAGACTAGCGGGGTCTACAATGAGCAGTTCTTC. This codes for CASSVETSGVYNEQFF.

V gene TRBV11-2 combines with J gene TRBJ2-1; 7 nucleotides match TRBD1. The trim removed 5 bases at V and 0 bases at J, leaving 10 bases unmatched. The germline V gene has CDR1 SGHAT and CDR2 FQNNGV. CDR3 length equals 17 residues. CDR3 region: CASSPRLDRDSYNEQFF. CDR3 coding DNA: TGTGCCAGCAGCCCTCGACTCGACAGGGACTCCTACAATGAGCAGTTCTTC.

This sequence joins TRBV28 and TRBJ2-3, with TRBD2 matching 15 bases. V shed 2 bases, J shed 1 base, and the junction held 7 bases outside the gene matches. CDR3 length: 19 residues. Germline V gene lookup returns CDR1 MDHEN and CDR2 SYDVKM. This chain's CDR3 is CASSLRRGLAGGGTDTQYF. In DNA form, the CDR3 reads TGTGCCAGCAGTTTACGAAGGGGACTAGCGGGAGGAGGCACAGATACGCAGTATTTT. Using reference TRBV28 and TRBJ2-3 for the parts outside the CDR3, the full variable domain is DVKVTQSSRYLVKRTGEKVFLECVQDMDHENMFWYRQDPGLGLRLIYFSYDVKMKEKGDIPEGYSVSREKKERFSLILESASTNQTSMYLCASSLRRGLAGGGTDTQYFGPGTRLTVL.

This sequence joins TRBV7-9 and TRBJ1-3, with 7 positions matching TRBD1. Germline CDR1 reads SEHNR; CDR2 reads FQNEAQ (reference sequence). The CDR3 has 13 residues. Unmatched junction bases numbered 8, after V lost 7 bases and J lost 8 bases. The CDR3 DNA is TGTGCCAGCACCCGAGGGGGCTGGGACACCATATATTTT. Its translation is CASTRGGWDTIYF.

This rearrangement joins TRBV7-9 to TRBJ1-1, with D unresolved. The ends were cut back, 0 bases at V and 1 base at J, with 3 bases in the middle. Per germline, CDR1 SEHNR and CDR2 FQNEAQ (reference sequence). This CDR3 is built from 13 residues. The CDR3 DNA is TGTGCCAGCAGCTTAGCGGAGAACACTGAAGCTTTCTTT. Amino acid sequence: CASSLAENTEAFF. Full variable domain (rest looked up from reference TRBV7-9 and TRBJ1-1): DTGVSQNPRHKITKRGQNVTFRCDPISEHNRLYWYRQTLGQGPEFLTYFQNEAQLEKSRLLSDRFSAERPKGSFSTLEIQRTEQGDSAMYLCASSLAENTEAFFGQGTRLTVV.

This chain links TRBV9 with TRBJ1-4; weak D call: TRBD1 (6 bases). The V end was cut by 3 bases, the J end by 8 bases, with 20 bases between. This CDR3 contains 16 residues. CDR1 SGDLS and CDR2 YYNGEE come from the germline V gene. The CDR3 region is CASSATPGQWDEKLFF. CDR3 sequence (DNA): TGTGCCAGCAGCGCGACCCCCGGACAGTGGGACGAAAAACTGTTTTTT.

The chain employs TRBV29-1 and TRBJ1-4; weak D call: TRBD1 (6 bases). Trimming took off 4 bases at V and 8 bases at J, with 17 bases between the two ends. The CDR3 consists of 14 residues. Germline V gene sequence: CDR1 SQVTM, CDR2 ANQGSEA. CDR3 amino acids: CSVVVSGAREKLFF. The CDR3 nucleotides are TGCAGCGTTGTGGTTTCAGGGGCGAGGGAAAAACTGTTTTTT.

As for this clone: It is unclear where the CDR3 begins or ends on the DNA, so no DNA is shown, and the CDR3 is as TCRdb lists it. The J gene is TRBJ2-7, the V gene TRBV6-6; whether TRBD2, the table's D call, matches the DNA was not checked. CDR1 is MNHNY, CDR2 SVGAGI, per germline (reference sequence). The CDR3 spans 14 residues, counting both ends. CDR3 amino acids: CASILAGVLYEQYV.

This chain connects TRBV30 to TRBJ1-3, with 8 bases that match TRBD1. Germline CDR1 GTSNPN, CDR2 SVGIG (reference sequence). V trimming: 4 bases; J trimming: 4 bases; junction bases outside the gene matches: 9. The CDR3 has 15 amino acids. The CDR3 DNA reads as TGTGCCTGGATTTTAGCGGACAGGGTCGGAAACACCATATATTTT. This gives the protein CAWILADRVGNTIYF. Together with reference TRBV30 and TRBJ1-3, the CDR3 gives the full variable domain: SQTIHQWPATLVQPVGSPLSLECTVEGTSNPNLYWYRQAAGRGLQLLFYSVGIGQISSEVPQNLSASRPQDRQFILSSKKLLLSDSGFYLCAWILADRVGNTIYFGEGSWLTVV.

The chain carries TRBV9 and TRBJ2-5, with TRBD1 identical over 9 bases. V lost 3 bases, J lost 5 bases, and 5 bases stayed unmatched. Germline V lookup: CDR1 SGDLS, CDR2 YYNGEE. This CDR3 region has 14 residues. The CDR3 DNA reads TGTGCCAGCAGCGCCACAGGGGGCCGGGAGACCCAGTACTTC. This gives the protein CASSATGGRETQYF.

The CDR3 region is CASSPQGAGSYEQYF. In DNA, the CDR3 is TGTGCCAGCAGCCCCCAGGGTGCGGGCTCCTACGAGCAGTACTTC. The J gene is TRBJ2-7, the V gene TRBV11-1, with D perhaps assigned TRBD1 or TRBD2 (5 bases each). Germline V lookup: CDR1 SGHAT, CDR2 FQDESV (reference sequence). Trimming took off 5 bases at V and 0 bases at J, with 14 bases between the two ends. This CDR3 is 15 amino acids long.

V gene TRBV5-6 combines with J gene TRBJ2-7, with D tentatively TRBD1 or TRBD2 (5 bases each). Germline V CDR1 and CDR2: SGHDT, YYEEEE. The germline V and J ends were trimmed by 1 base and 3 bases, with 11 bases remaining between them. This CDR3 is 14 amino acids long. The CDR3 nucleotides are TGTGCCAGCAGCTTGAGGGACGGAAACTACGAGCAGTACTTC. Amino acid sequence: CASSLRDGNYEQYF.

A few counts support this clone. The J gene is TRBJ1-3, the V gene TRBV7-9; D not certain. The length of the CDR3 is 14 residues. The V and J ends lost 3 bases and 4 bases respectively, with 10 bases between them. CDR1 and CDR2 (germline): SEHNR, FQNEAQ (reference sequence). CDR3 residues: CASSFPLEGNTIYF. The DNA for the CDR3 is TGTGCCAGCAGCTTCCCCCTAGAGGGAAACACCATATATTTT.

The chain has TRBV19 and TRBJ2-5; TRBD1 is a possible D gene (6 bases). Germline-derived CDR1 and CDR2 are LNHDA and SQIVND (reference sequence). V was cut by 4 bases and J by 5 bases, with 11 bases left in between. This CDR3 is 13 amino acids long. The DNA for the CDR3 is TGTGCCAGTAGTACAGGGGTTCGGGAGACCCAGTACTTC. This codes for CASSTGVRETQYF.

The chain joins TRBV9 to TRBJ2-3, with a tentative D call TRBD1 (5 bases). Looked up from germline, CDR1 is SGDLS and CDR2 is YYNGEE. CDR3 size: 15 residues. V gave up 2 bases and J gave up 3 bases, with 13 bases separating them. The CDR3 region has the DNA TGTGCCAGCAGCGTCACCAGGGCTCATACAGATACGCAGTATTTT. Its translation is CASSVTRAHTDTQYF.

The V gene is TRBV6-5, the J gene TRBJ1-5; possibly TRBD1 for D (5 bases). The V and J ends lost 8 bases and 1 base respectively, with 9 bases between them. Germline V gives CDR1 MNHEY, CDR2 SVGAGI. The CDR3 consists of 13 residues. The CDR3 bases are TGTGCCAGCGCTGACAGAAGCAATCAGCCCCAGCATTTT. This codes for CASADRSNQPQHF.

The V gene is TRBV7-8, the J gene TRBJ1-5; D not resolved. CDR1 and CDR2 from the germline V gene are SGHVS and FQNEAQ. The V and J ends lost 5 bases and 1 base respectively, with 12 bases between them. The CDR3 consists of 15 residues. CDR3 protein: CASSPPGPSNQPQHF. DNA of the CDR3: TGTGCCAGCAGCCCGCCGGGCCCGAGCAATCAGCCCCAGCATTTT.

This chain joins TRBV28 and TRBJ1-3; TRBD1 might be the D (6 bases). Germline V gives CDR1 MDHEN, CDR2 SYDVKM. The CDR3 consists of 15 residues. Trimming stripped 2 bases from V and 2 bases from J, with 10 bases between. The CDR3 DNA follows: TGTGCCAGCAGTTTAGGGGGGGCAACTGGAAACACCATATATTTT. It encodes CASSLGGATGNTIYF.

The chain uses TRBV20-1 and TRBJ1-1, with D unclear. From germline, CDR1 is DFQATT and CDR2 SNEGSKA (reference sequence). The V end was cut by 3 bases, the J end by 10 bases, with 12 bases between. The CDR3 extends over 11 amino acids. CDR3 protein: CSARGGSLAFF. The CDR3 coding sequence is TGCAGTGCTAGGGGAGGGTCATTAGCTTTCTTT.

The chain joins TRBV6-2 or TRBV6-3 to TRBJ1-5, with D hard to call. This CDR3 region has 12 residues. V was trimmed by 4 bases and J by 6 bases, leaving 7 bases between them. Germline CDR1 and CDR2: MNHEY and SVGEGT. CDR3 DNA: TGTGCCAGCAGTTCCCTGGGTCAGCCCCAGCATTTT. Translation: CASSSLGQPQHF.

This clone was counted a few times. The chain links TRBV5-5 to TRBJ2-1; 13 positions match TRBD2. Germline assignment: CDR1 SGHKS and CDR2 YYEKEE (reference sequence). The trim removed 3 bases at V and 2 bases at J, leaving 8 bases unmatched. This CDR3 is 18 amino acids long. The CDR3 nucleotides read TGTGCCAGCAGCTCACTAGCGGGGGGGATCGGACCCTACAATGAGCAGTTCTTC. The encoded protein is CASSSLAGGIGPYNEQFF.

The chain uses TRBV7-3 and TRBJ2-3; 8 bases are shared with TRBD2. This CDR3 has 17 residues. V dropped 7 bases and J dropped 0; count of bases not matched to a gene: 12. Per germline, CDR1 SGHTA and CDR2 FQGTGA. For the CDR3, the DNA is TGTGCCAGCACCCTTCCTTCCTCTAGCGGGAGCACAGATACGCAGTATTTT. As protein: CASTLPSSSGSTDTQYF.

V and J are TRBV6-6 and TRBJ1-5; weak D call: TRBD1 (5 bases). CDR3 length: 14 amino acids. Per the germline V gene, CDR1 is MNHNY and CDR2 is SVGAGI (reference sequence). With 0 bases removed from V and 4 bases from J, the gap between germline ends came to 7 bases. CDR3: CASSYSEGNQPQHF. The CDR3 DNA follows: TGTGCCAGCAGTTACTCGGAGGGGAATCAGCCCCAGCATTTT.